Listed below are T cell receptor beta chains from one sample, sequenced in a study of technical replicates of blood from several donors. TCRdb's table, derived via immunoSEQ multiplex PCR, lists solely in-frame clones and lacks some. The sample holds approximately 82,000 clones; around 90% are singletons and the top ten take about 0.4%. The specimen was T cells isolated from PBMCs. These receptors all stem from a human donor in good health. Some clones in this sample may be carry-over from other donors' samples. Both conserved end residues are part of each CDR3. A D gene is named only where the DNA matches it firmly. Part of the rows lack a size; the others show once, few, many or a class for expanded clones.

J gene: TRBJ2-5
V gene: TRBV7-9
D gene: NA
clone size: NA
CDR3 DNA: TGTGCCAGCAGCTGGGACATCCAAGAGACCCAGTACTTC
CDR3 protein: CASSWDIQETQYF

J gene: TRBJ2-7
V gene: TRBV28
D gene: TRBD1
clone size: NA
CDR3 DNA: TGTGCCATCAGGGGGAGCTCCTACGAGCAGTACTTC
CDR3 protein: CAIRGSSYEQYF

J gene: TRBJ1-2
V gene: TRBV9
D gene: NA
clone size: NA
CDR3 DNA: TGTGCCAGCAGCTCGGGGCCGGGAGAGGACTATGGCTACACCTTC
CDR3 protein: CASSSGPGEDYGYTF

J gene: TRBJ2-1
V gene: TRBV5-1
D gene: TRBD2
clone size: NA
CDR3 DNA: TGCGCCAGCAGCTTGGGTGGTCTAGCGGGAGTCGAGCAGTTCTTC
CDR3 protein: CASSLGGLAGVEQFF

J gene: TRBJ2-6
V gene: TRBV6-1
D gene: TRBD2
clone size: NA
CDR3 DNA: TGTGCCAGCAGTGAAGTCGGGGGGATCTCTGGGGCCAACGTCCTGACTTTC
CDR3 protein: CASSEVGGISGANVLTF

J gene: TRBJ1-1
V gene: TRBV21-1
D gene: NA
clone size: NA
CDR3 DNA: TGTGCCAGCAGCACTCGACAGGGTGCGGTCACTGAAGCTTTCTTT
CDR3 protein: CASSTRQGAVTEAFF

J gene: TRBJ2-1
V gene: TRBV11-2
D gene: NA
clone size: NA
CDR3 DNA: TGTGCCAGCAGCTTAGAAAACCTACTTTACAATGAGCAGTTCTTC
CDR3 protein: CASSLENLLYNEQFF

J gene: TRBJ2-4
V gene: TRBV20-1
D gene: NA
clone size: NA
CDR3 DNA: TGCAGTGCCACAGTGGAAAACATTCAGTACTTC
CDR3 protein: CSATVENIQYF

J gene: TRBJ2-7
V gene: TRBV7-2
D gene: TRBD2
clone size: NA
CDR3 DNA: TGTGCCAGCAGCTTAGTCGCGGGAGTGCTGGAAGAGCAGTACTTC
CDR3 protein: CASSLVAGVLEEQYF

J gene: TRBJ2-1
V gene: TRBV5-1
D gene: NA
clone size: NA
CDR3 DNA: TGCGCCAGCAGCTTGACCCAGGCCGAGGGAACACAGCGGTTCTTC
CDR3 protein: CASSLTQAEGTQRFF

J gene: TRBJ2-3
V gene: TRBV2
D gene: NA
clone size: NA
CDR3 DNA: TGTGCCAGCATTGTGGGAGGTCCAGATACGCAGTATTTT
CDR3 protein: CASIVGGPDTQYF

J gene: TRBJ2-7
V gene: TRBV2
D gene: NA
clone size: NA
CDR3 DNA: TGTGCCAGCAGTGTAATCTCCTACGAGCAGTACTTC
CDR3 protein: CASSVISYEQYF

J gene: TRBJ1-2
V gene: TRBV28
D gene: TRBD1
clone size: NA
CDR3 DNA: TGTGCCAGCAGTTTGGCAGGGGGCGCTGGGGGCTACACCTTC
CDR3 protein: CASSLAGGAGGYTF

J gene: TRBJ1-1
V gene: TRBV4-2
D gene: NA
clone size: NA
CDR3 DNA: TGTGCCAGCAGCGACGGGGGGCTTGGTAACACTGAAGCTTTCTTT
CDR3 protein: CASSDGGLGNTEAFF

J gene: TRBJ2-3
V gene: TRBV11-3
D gene: NA
clone size: NA
CDR3 DNA: TGTGCCAGCAGCTTACAGGGCCCAGATACGCAGTATTTT
CDR3 protein: CASSLQGPDTQYF

J gene: TRBJ1-2
V gene: TRBV16
D gene: NA
clone size: NA
CDR3 DNA: TGTGCCAGCAGCCAATGGCAGGGCAACTATGGCTACACCTTC
CDR3 protein: CASSQWQGNYGYTF

J gene: TRBJ2-7
V gene: TRBV19
D gene: NA
clone size: NA
CDR3 DNA: TGTGCCAGTAGTATTTCGGCGGTGCCCTACGAGCAGTACTTC
CDR3 protein: CASSISAVPYEQYF

J gene: TRBJ1-1
V gene: TRBV20-1
D gene: NA
clone size: NA
CDR3 DNA: TGCAGTGCTAGCAGAGGCACTGAAGCTTTCTTT
CDR3 protein: CSASRGTEAFF

J gene: TRBJ2-7
V gene: TRBV30
D gene: NA
clone size: NA
CDR3 DNA: TGTGCCTGGAGTCTAGGCGGGACCTTCTACGAGCAGTACTTC
CDR3 protein: CAWSLGGTFYEQYF

J gene: TRBJ2-1
V gene: TRBV9
D gene: NA
clone size: NA
CDR3 DNA: TGTGCCAGCAGCCCCCCCCCGGACAGCGGAGTGCACAATGAGCAGTTCTTC
CDR3 protein: CASSPPPDSGVHNEQFF

J gene: TRBJ2-7
V gene: TRBV28
D gene: TRBD2
clone size: NA
CDR3 DNA: TGTGCCAGCAGTTTACTAGCGGGACTAAGCTCCTACGAGCAGTACTTC
CDR3 protein: CASSLLAGLSSYEQYF

J gene: TRBJ2-1
V gene: TRBV7-9
D gene: TRBD2
clone size: NA
CDR3 DNA: TGTGCCAGCAGCTTGGGACTAGCGGGAGGGCCAGTATACAATGAGCAGTTCTTC
CDR3 protein: CASSLGLAGGPVYNEQFF

J gene: TRBJ2-7
V gene: TRBV14
D gene: NA
clone size: NA
CDR3 DNA: TGTGCCAGCAGCCAAGCTGTAAGCGGCGAGCAGTACTTC
CDR3 protein: CASSQAVSGEQYF

J gene: TRBJ2-7
V gene: TRBV2
D gene: TRBD2
clone size: NA
CDR3 DNA: TGTGCCAGCAGGTACAACCTACCTAGCGGGAGCGAGCAGTACTTC
CDR3 protein: CASRYNLPSGSEQYF

J gene: TRBJ2-1
V gene: TRBV11-1
D gene: NA
clone size: NA
CDR3 DNA: TGTGCCAGCAGCTTTTTAACGGGGGTGGGTGAGCAGTTCTTC
CDR3 protein: CASSFLTGVGEQFF

J gene: TRBJ1-1
V gene: TRBV2
D gene: NA
clone size: NA
CDR3 DNA: TGTGCCAGCAGTGTTAACTCGAACACTGAAGCTTTCTTT
CDR3 protein: CASSVNSNTEAFF

J gene: TRBJ2-3
V gene: TRBV7-2
D gene: NA
clone size: once
CDR3 DNA: TGTGCCAGCAGCCCAGGATCGGCTTCTAGCACAGATACGCAGTATTTT
CDR3 protein: CASSPGSASSTDTQYF

J gene: TRBJ2-7
V gene: TRBV6-1
D gene: TRBD2
clone size: NA
CDR3 DNA: TGTGCCAGCAGTGCTAGCGGAGGGCCCTACGAGCAGTACTTC
CDR3 protein: CASSASGGPYEQYF

J gene: TRBJ2-1
V gene: TRBV6-5
D gene: NA
clone size: once
CDR3 DNA: TGTGCCAGCACCCCAAACGGGAATGAGCAGTTCTTC
CDR3 protein: CASTPNGNEQFF

J gene: TRBJ2-1
V gene: TRBV6-6
D gene: NA
clone size: NA
CDR3 DNA: TGTGCCAGCAGCTATGGACTATTAATTTTCAGTGAGCAGTTCTTC
CDR3 protein: CASSYGLLIFSEQFF

J gene: TRBJ2-5
V gene: TRBV19
D gene: NA
clone size: NA
CDR3 DNA: TGTGCCAGTAGACCGACTAGTAATTGGGAAGAGACCCAGTACTTC
CDR3 protein: CASRPTSNWEETQYF

J gene: TRBJ2-3
V gene: TRBV6-6
D gene: NA
clone size: NA
CDR3 DNA: TGTGCCAGCACAATTACATCTAGCACAGATACGCAGTATTTT
CDR3 protein: CASTITSSTDTQYF

J gene: TRBJ1-1
V gene: TRBV5-1
D gene: NA
clone size: few
CDR3 DNA: TGCGCCAGCAGCCCTCGGGCTGGGAGCACTGAAGCTTTCTTT
CDR3 protein: CASSPRAGSTEAFF

J gene: TRBJ1-2
V gene: TRBV4-1
D gene: NA
clone size: NA
CDR3 DNA: TGCGCCAGCAGCCAAGTCAGTCTCTATGGCTACACCTTC
CDR3 protein: CASSQVSLYGYTF

J gene: TRBJ2-7
V gene: TRBV6-5
D gene: NA
clone size: NA
CDR3 DNA: TGTGCCAGCAGACCTCACAACACAGCCTCGGGAGAGCAGTACTTC
CDR3 protein: CASRPHNTASGEQYF

J gene: TRBJ2-5
V gene: TRBV5-3
D gene: NA
clone size: NA
CDR3 DNA: TGTGCCAGAAGCTTGGAACCGGGTCACCACCAAGAGACCCAGTACTTC
CDR3 protein: CARSLEPGHHQETQYF

J gene: TRBJ2-7
V gene: TRBV2
D gene: NA
clone size: NA
CDR3 DNA: TGTGCCAGCAGGGGGGCGGCTTACGAGCAGTACTTC
CDR3 protein: CASRGAAYEQYF

J gene: TRBJ2-7
V gene: TRBV5-4
D gene: TRBD1
clone size: once
CDR3 DNA: TGTGCCACCACCCGAGGGGGCGTCGGCGACGAGCAGTACTTC
CDR3 protein: CATTRGGVGDEQYF

J gene: TRBJ2-3
V gene: TRBV9
D gene: NA
clone size: NA
CDR3 DNA: TGTGCCATCTTAGCGCAGTATTTT
CDR3 protein: CAILAQYF

J gene: TRBJ2-7
V gene: TRBV6-6
D gene: TRBD1
clone size: NA
CDR3 DNA: TGTGCCAGCAGCCGGGACAGGTGGAACTACGAGCAGTACTTC
CDR3 protein: CASSRDRWNYEQYF

J gene: TRBJ1-1
V gene: TRBV30
D gene: TRBD1
clone size: NA
CDR3 DNA: TGTGCCTGGAGTGTTACAGGGGGTACTGAAGCTTTCTTT
CDR3 protein: CAWSVTGGTEAFF

J gene: TRBJ2-4
V gene: TRBV4-1
D gene: TRBD1
clone size: NA
CDR3 DNA: TGCGCCAGCAGCCAACGCCGTGCAGGGGGCCAGAACATTCAGTACTTC
CDR3 protein: CASSQRRAGGQNIQYF

J gene: TRBJ1-4
V gene: TRBV6-1
D gene: TRBD1
clone size: NA
CDR3 DNA: TGTGCCAGCTCGGGACAGGGGAATGAAAAACTGTTTTTT
CDR3 protein: CASSGQGNEKLFF

J gene: TRBJ2-7
V gene: TRBV7-3
D gene: TRBD2
clone size: NA
CDR3 DNA: TGTGCCAGCAGCTTAAATCGCGGGAGTGGATACGAGCAGTACTTC
CDR3 protein: CASSLNRGSGYEQYF

J gene: TRBJ2-1
V gene: TRBV12-5
D gene: NA
clone size: few
CDR3 DNA: TGTGCTAGTGAGGGGGAGATGGGAAATGAGCAGTTCTTC
CDR3 protein: CASEGEMGNEQFF

J gene: TRBJ1-5
V gene: TRBV28
D gene: NA
clone size: NA
CDR3 DNA: TGTGCCAGCAGTTGGGAGACAGGATTTAATCAGCCCCAGCATTTT
CDR3 protein: CASSWETGFNQPQHF

J gene: TRBJ2-6
V gene: TRBV2
D gene: NA
clone size: NA
CDR3 DNA: TGTGCCAGCTTACAGCACTCTGGGGCCAACGTCCTGACTTTC
CDR3 protein: CASLQHSGANVLTF

J gene: TRBJ2-7
V gene: TRBV7-8
D gene: NA
clone size: NA
CDR3 DNA: TGTGCCAGCAGCCTCATCGACGGGTCCTACGAGCAGTACTTC
CDR3 protein: CASSLIDGSYEQYF

J gene: TRBJ2-7
V gene: TRBV11-2
D gene: NA
clone size: NA
CDR3 DNA: TGTGCCAGCCTCGTTTTAGCGGAGTCCTACGAGCAGTACTTC
CDR3 protein: CASLVLAESYEQYF

J gene: TRBJ1-4
V gene: TRBV27
D gene: NA
clone size: NA
CDR3 DNA: TGTGCCAGCAGTTTAGGGAGGCATGAAAAACTGTTTTTT
CDR3 protein: CASSLGRHEKLFF